What follows are 24 T cell receptor beta chains derived from one specimen sequenced in a study of blood T cell repertoires in COVID-19 (dated by TCRdb to the early 2020s). Preparation of the library involved the immunoSEQ multiplex PCR assay. TCRdb holds this immuneACCESS table with in-frame rearrangements only. Some clones are missing; in checked studies, unresolved V genes explain under half, and the rest has no known cause. The sample table records 200,000 or so clones; roughly 80% of these occur just once. Of the sample, roughly 5% falls within the top ten clones. The specimen sequenced was peripheral blood. The origin of the receptors is a human donor in a cohort sampled during active COVID-19.

This rearrangement joins TRBV4-1 to TRBJ2-7; 8 bases fit TRBD2. V gave up 0 bases and J gave up 2 bases; unmatched junction bases: 9. The CDR3 runs 17 residues. Germline V CDR1 and CDR2: MGHRA, YSYEKL. The chain's CDR3 is CASSQEGLSGSTYEQYF. The CDR3, as DNA: TGCGCCAGCAGCCAAGAGGGGTTGAGCGGGAGCACCTACGAGCAGTACTTC.

The chain recombines TRBV6-6 with TRBJ2-7; 15 bases are a match to TRBD2. Germline CDR1 MNHNY, CDR2 SVGAGI (reference sequence). This CDR3 region has 16 residues. The J segment lost 1 base and the V segment lost 5 bases, leaving 3 bases of the junction unmatched. For the CDR3, the DNA is TGTGCCAGCAGTCGAGGGACTAGCGGGAGGTCCTACGAGCAGTACTTC. It yields the protein CASSRGTSGRSYEQYF.

In DNA form, the CDR3 reads TGTGCCAGCAGCTCGACGGGGGGGCTACAAGAGACCCAGTACTTC. Its translation: CASSSTGGLQETQYF. The chain couples TRBV9 to TRBJ2-5; 8 positions match TRBD2. Germline V gene data show CDR1 as SGDLS and CDR2 as YYNGEE. V trimming: 4 bases; J trimming: 2 bases; junction bases outside the gene matches: 7. There are 15 residues in the CDR3.

This clone was seen only a few times. The chain joins TRBV19 to TRBJ1-5, with 7 bases identical to TRBD1. Germline CDR1 is LNHDA and CDR2 is SQIVND (reference sequence). This CDR3 region has 13 residues. The J segment lost 4 bases and the V segment lost 5 bases, leaving 2 bases of the junction unmatched. The chain's CDR3 is CASSGQENQPQHF. CDR3 coding DNA: TGTGCCAGTAGTGGACAGGAGAATCAGCCCCAGCATTTT.

This chain uses TRBV6-1 with TRBJ2-3; TRBD2 is a possible D gene (6 bases). V was shortened by 1 base and J by 6 bases, with 8 bases between the two germline ends. There are 13 residues in the CDR3. The germline gives CDR1 MNHNS, CDR2 SASEGT. CDR3 sequence reads: CASSEEGRDTQYF. CDR3 in DNA: TGTGCCAGCAGTGAAGAGGGGAGGGATACGCAGTATTTT.

The chain uses TRBV4-3 and TRBJ2-3; perhaps TRBD2 as D (6 bases). The germline V and J ends were trimmed by 3 bases and 0 bases, with 13 bases remaining between them. The germline V gene has CDR1 LGHNA and CDR2 YSLEER. The CDR3 runs 16 residues. The CDR3 DNA follows: TGCGCCAGCAGCCACGGTGGTGGGGGGAGCACAGATACGCAGTATTTT. Translation: CASSHGGGGSTDTQYF.

This clone has only a few counts. Distinct nucleotide sequences in the sample also encode this CDR3. V and J are TRBV2 and TRBJ1-2, with 7 bases lining up with TRBD1. The CDR3 totals 14 residues. The junction had 6 bases not matched to a gene; V was cut back by 4 bases and J by 4 bases. The germline gives CDR1 SNHLY, CDR2 FYNNEI. The CDR3 loop reads CASSGTGAGYGYTF. The CDR3 DNA reads as TGTGCCAGCAGTGGAACAGGGGCAGGCTATGGCTACACCTTC.

This chain links TRBV7-2 with TRBJ2-7, with 8 nucleotides matching TRBD2. The CDR3 consists of 14 residues. From germline, CDR1 is SGHTA and CDR2 FQGNSA. With 5 bases clipped from V and 0 bases from J, the junction kept 3 bases outside the gene matches. The CDR3 loop is CASSESGSSYEQYF. The CDR3 DNA reads as TGTGCCAGCAGCGAAAGCGGGAGCTCCTACGAGCAGTACTTC. Variable domain in full (rest from reference TRBV7-2 and TRBJ2-7): GAGVSQSPSNKVTEKGKDVELRCDPISGHTALYWYRQSLGQGLEFLIYFQGNSAPDKSGLPSDRFSAERTGGSVSTLTIQRTQQEDSAVYLCASSESGSSYEQYFGPGTRLTVT.

This clone occurred once. The gene calls are TRBV7-2 and TRBJ2-7; 12 bases map to TRBD2. J was trimmed by 3 bases and V by 3 bases; bases with no gene match: 6. The CDR3 contains 16 residues. CDR1 is SGHTA and CDR2 is FQGNSA in the germline V gene. The CDR3 nucleotides read TGTGCCAGCAGCTTCCAGACTAGCGGGAGCCTCTACGAGCAGTACTTC. The encoded protein is CASSFQTSGSLYEQYF.

The chain joins TRBV10-3 to TRBJ2-1; 15 bases line up with TRBD2. This CDR3 is built from 14 residues. V dropped 5 bases and J dropped 14; count of bases not matched to a gene: 7. Germline V gene sequence: CDR1 ENHRY, CDR2 SYGVKD. The CDR3 here is CAISTGLAGGYKFF. The CDR3 region has the DNA TGTGCCATCAGTACGGGACTAGCGGGAGGATACAAGTTCTTC.

V is TRBV18 and J is TRBJ2-7; maybe TRBD2 (5 bases). Germline CDR1 and CDR2: KGHSH and LQKENI. V gave up 2 bases and J gave up 2 bases, with 7 bases separating them. This CDR3 has 13 amino acids. The CDR3 region is CASSPELAYEQYF. Here the CDR3 DNA reads TGTGCCAGCTCACCAGAACTAGCCTACGAGCAGTACTTC.

In nucleotides, the CDR3 is TGTGCCAGCCTGGGATCTGGAGGGTTACGAAATTCACCCCTCCACTTT. Protein product: CASLGSGGLRNSPLHF. The chain is built from TRBV27 and TRBJ1-6; D is unclear. The V end was cut by 8 bases, the J end by 7 bases, with 21 bases between. This CDR3 contains 16 residues. CDR1 and CDR2 (germline): MNHEY, SMNVEV (reference sequence).

J is TRBJ1-1 and V is TRBV7-2; TRBD1 matches 7 bases. After removal of 2 bases from V and 4 bases from J, the junction contained 1 base not matched to a gene. The germline V gene has CDR1 SGHTA and CDR2 FQGNSA. The CDR3 runs 13 residues. CDR3 region: CASSLSGGTEAFF. CDR3 in DNA: TGTGCCAGCAGCTTATCAGGGGGCACTGAAGCTTTCTTT. The full variable domain, with the rest looked up from reference TRBV7-2 and TRBJ1-1, is GAGVSQSPSNKVTEKGKDVELRCDPISGHTALYWYRQSLGQGLEFLIYFQGNSAPDKSGLPSDRFSAERTGGSVSTLTIQRTQQEDSAVYLCASSLSGGTEAFFGQGTRLTVV.

This chain connects TRBV4-1 to TRBJ1-5; 7 bases align to TRBD1. CDR1 MGHRA and CDR2 YSYEKL come from the germline V gene. The CDR3 contains 13 residues. The J segment lost 5 bases and the V segment lost 4 bases, leaving 2 bases of the junction unmatched. CDR3: CASSPDRDQPQHF. In DNA, the CDR3 is TGCGCCAGCAGCCCCGACAGGGATCAGCCCCAGCATTTT.

A note on this clone: The same CDR3 is also encoded by other DNA sequences in this sample. This sequence joins TRBV5-1 and TRBJ1-2; 7 nucleotides line up with TRBD1. The CDR3 consists of 15 residues. The V gene end was trimmed by 0 bases and the J gene end by 2 bases; junction bases not matched to a gene: 4. Per the germline V gene, CDR1 is SGHRS and CDR2 is YFSETQ. The CDR3 loop is CASSLGDRANYGYTF. DNA for the CDR3: TGCGCCAGCAGCTTGGGGGACAGAGCCAACTATGGCTACACCTTC.

The genes are TRBV5-1 and TRBJ2-6; 12 bases line up with TRBD1. CDR3 length: 20 amino acids. Germline V gives CDR1 SGHRS, CDR2 YFSETQ. The V segment lost 4 bases and the J segment 0 bases; nucleotides outside the gene matches: 11. The CDR3 nucleotides are TGCGCCAGCAGCCACCCCCGGGACAGGGGGCTGAGCTCTGGGGCCAACGTCCTGACTTTC. Translating it yields CASSHPRDRGLSSGANVLTF.

The chain combines TRBV5-5 with TRBJ2-2, with 7 bases aligning to TRBD1. V shed 1 base, J shed 6 bases, and the junction held 9 bases outside the gene matches. Germline CDR1 is SGHKS and CDR2 is YYEKEE (reference sequence). The CDR3 is made up of 16 amino acids. The CDR3 is CASSLRQGPGSGELFF. The CDR3 DNA reads as TGTGCCAGCAGCTTGAGACAGGGCCCTGGGTCCGGGGAGCTGTTTTTT.

The V call is TRBV6-1, the J call TRBJ1-4, with 7 bases that match TRBD1. J gave up 8 bases and V 5 bases, and 11 bases lay outside the gene matches. The CDR3 is 15 amino acids. Germline V gives CDR1 MNHNS, CDR2 SASEGT. The DNA for the CDR3 is TGTGCCAGCAGTTCCGGTCAGGGGGTCGGAGAAAAACTGTTTTTT. Its translation is CASSSGQGVGEKLFF.

The sample holds one count of this clone. V is TRBV9 and J is TRBJ2-1; no definite D call. Germline assignment: CDR1 SGDLS and CDR2 YYNGEE. V was cut by 0 bases and J by 5 bases, with 6 bases left in between. This CDR3 contains 13 residues. Here the CDR3 reads CASSVALDNEQFF. CDR3 sequence (DNA): TGTGCCAGCAGCGTAGCTCTCGACAATGAGCAGTTCTTC.

This chain links TRBV30 with TRBJ1-6; the D gene is possibly TRBD1 (6 bases). The CDR3 covers 15 residues. Germline assignment: CDR1 GTSNPN and CDR2 SVGIG (reference sequence). V was shortened by 2 bases and J by 4 bases, with 12 bases between the two germline ends. The CDR3 loop reads CAWSLTTGYNSPLHF. Here the CDR3 DNA reads TGTGCCTGGAGTCTGACGACAGGATATAATTCACCCCTCCACTTT.

V and J are TRBV11-1 and TRBJ2-7, with 8 bases aligning to TRBD2. V was clipped by 3 bases and J by 7 bases; unmatched bases: 5. Germline assignment: CDR1 SGHAT and CDR2 FQDESV (reference sequence). The CDR3 runs to 13 residues. For the CDR3, the DNA is TGTGCCAGCAGCTTTACGGGACTAGGAGAGCAGTACTTC. It codes for CASSFTGLGEQYF.

This clone has more than one count but fewer than ten. The J gene is TRBJ2-1, the V gene TRBV9; no reliable D call. Deletions cut 0 bases from V and 9 bases from J, with 7 bases between. This CDR3 has 12 residues. Germline V gives CDR1 SGDLS, CDR2 YYNGEE. DNA of the CDR3: TGTGCCAGCAGCGTAGCTGGGCCTGAGCAGTTCTTC. This gives the protein CASSVAGPEQFF.

This clone was observed a handful of times. This sequence joins TRBV19 and TRBJ1-5; 7 bases agree with TRBD1. The CDR3 covers 15 residues. V lost 7 bases and J lost 4; bases outside the gene matches: 10. The V gene's germline CDR1 is LNHDA and CDR2 SQIVND (reference sequence). The CDR3 nucleotides are TGTGCCAGTATCTCGGACAGGAGGGGGAATCAGCCCCAGCATTTT. Protein: CASISDRRGNQPQHF.

This rearrangement joins TRBV19 to TRBJ1-1, with 8 bases identical to TRBD1. CDR3 length: 14 residues. Germline V gene data show CDR1 as LNHDA and CDR2 as SQIVND (reference sequence). With 5 bases clipped from V and 4 bases from J, the junction kept 6 bases outside the gene matches. CDR3 sequence: CASSLQGGTTEAFF. The CDR3 DNA reads as TGTGCCAGTAGTCTACAGGGGGGGACCACTGAAGCTTTCTTT.